These 18 T cell receptor beta chains came from one sample sequenced in a study of T-cell reconstitution after alpha-beta-depleted transplantation in children (dated by TCRdb to the mid-2010s). Library prep was done by PCR. Sequencing relied on an Illumina HiSeq 2500. To normalize quantification of the TCRbeta repertoire, the TCR libraries were built with molecular barcoding that relied on unique molecular identifiers. The public sequencing data were trimmed at Q25 with fastp and processed into clonotypes with MiXCR by TCRdb, which kept only in-frame beta chains. Under each unique CDR3 protein, matching rows form one entry showing the most common genes and DNA. The sample profile shows 440,000 or so distinct CDR3 sequences; around two fifths of them were found once. Clones ranked in the top ten supply 27% of the sample. According to the study, the label for this sample's treatment or condition signals: allogeneic hematopoietic cell transplantation with graft depleted of TCRalphabeta T cells and CD19 B cells.

The source was PBMCs, collected before TCRalphabeta/CD19-depleted stem cell transplant. The receptors were sampled from a girl aged 2 to 9 with aplastic anemia, due to receive a stem cell transplant.

The chain employs TRBV12-3 or TRBV12-4 and TRBJ2-1; D call uncertain. Trimming cost V 6 bases and J 0 bases, with 15 bases left between them. The length of the CDR3 is 16 residues. The CDR3 is CASSATLGLSYNEQFF. The DNA for the CDR3 is TGTGCCAGCAGCGCCACGCTTGGCCTCTCCTACAATGAGCAGTTCTTC.

The chain uses TRBV5-1 and TRBJ2-7; D is tentatively TRBD1 or TRBD2 (5 bases each). The CDR3 runs 15 residues. Germline values: CDR1 SGHRS, CDR2 YFSETQ. V gave up 3 bases and J gave up 5 bases, with 18 bases separating them. The DNA for the CDR3 is TGCGCCAGCAGCTCTCAGGGACCGTCGGACCACGAGCAGTACTTC. It yields the protein CASSSQGPSDHEQYF.

This clonotype was seen a handful of times. The V gene is TRBV6-1, the J gene TRBJ2-2, with D perhaps assigned TRBD1 or TRBD2 (5 bases each). The CDR3 totals 14 residues. Germline V gives CDR1 MNHNS, CDR2 SASEGT. Trimming removed 7 bases at V and 4 bases at J, with 13 bases between. The CDR3 coding sequence is TGTGCCAGCACCCGGGACGGACTCACCGGGGAGCTGTTTTTT. Translating gives CASTRDGLTGELFF.

The V call is TRBV30, the J call TRBJ2-3, with TRBD1 as a possible D gene (5 bases). Germline CDR1 GTSNPN, CDR2 SVGIG (reference sequence). This CDR3 has 13 residues. V gave up 1 base and J gave up 2 bases, with 7 bases separating them. Here the CDR3 reads CAWSGQYTDTQYF. CDR3 in DNA: TGTGCCTGGAGTGGACAGTACACAGATACGCAGTATTTT. The entire variable domain, with the rest obtained from reference TRBV30 and TRBJ2-3, is as follows: SQTIHQWPATLVQPVGSPLSLECTVEGTSNPNLYWYRQAAGRGLQLLFYSVGIGQISSEVPQNLSASRPQDRQFILSSKKLLLSDSGFYLCAWSGQYTDTQYFGPGTRLTVL.

V usage is TRBV19 and J usage is TRBJ2-4; D is possibly TRBD1 (6 bases). Trimming shortened V by 6 bases and J by 8 bases, and 17 bases separated the two germline ends. The germline V gene has CDR1 LNHDA and CDR2 SQIVND (reference sequence). The CDR3 runs 14 residues. This CDR3 is CASSSQGSRDIQYF. For the CDR3, the DNA is TGTGCCAGTAGCTCGCAGGGGAGTCGGGACATTCAGTACTTC.

This clonotype has a handful of counts. This chain uses TRBV12-3 or TRBV12-4 with TRBJ2-7; D is unclear. With 4 bases removed from V and 4 bases from J, the gap between germline ends came to 11 bases. This CDR3 has 13 amino acids. The CDR3 DNA is TGTGCCAGCAGTTCCGGAAAGGGTTACGAGCAGTACTTC. Translating it yields CASSSGKGYEQYF.

The gene calls are TRBV29-1 and TRBJ2-2; D might be TRBD2 (8 bases). Between the trimmed V and J ends, which lost 7 bases and 5 bases, there was a span of 17 bases. Germline V gene sequence: CDR1 SQVTM, CDR2 ANQGSEA. The CDR3 length is 14 residues. CDR3 residues: CSAQGGGGTGELFF. Written as DNA, the CDR3 is TGCAGCGCCCAAGGGGGCGGGGGGACCGGGGAGCTGTTTTTT.

This clonotype was observed a few times. V and J are TRBV20-1 and TRBJ2-7, with 8 bases lining up with TRBD2. The CDR3 is made up of 15 amino acids. Germline V CDR1 and CDR2: DFQATT, SNEGSKA (reference sequence). V shed 1 base and J 2 bases; nucleotides not matched to a gene: 7. CDR3 DNA sequence: TGCAGTGCTAGAGCCGGGCGGGGGGTGACCTACGAGCAGTACTTC. Translation: CSARAGRGVTYEQYF.

The V and J genes are TRBV12-3 or TRBV12-4 and TRBJ2-2; tentatively, D is TRBD1 or TRBD2 (6 bases each). V shed 0 bases and J shed 6 bases, with 11 bases lying between them. The CDR3 extends over 15 amino acids. CDR3 nucleotides: TGTGCCAGCAGTTTAGCGCTCGGGGGCCCCGGGGAGCTGTTTTTT. This encodes CASSLALGGPGELFF.

This clonotype was recorded many times. J is TRBJ2-1 and V is TRBV29-1; D unclear. Looked up from germline, CDR1 is SQVTM and CDR2 is ANQGSEA. The ends were cut back, 1 base at V and 2 bases at J, with 9 bases in the middle. The CDR3 consists of 14 residues. The CDR3 coding sequence is TGCAGCGTTGAAGTAGCAGAAACCTACAATGAGCAGTTCTTC. Protein sequence: CSVEVAETYNEQFF.

Points on this clonotype: Germline is not matched at one junction end, which may reflect a read error. The rearrangement joins TRBV7-9 to TRBJ2-2; TRBD2 might be the D (5 bases). This CDR3 has 15 residues. CDR1 and CDR2 (germline): SEHNR, FQNEAQ (reference sequence). The DNA for the CDR3 is TGTACCAGCAGCATTTCTGAGGCCGCTACCGGGGTGCTGTTTTTT. Encoded protein: CTSSISEAATGVLFF.

Ten or more counts support this clonotype. This rearrangement joins TRBV7-2 to TRBJ2-1; 10 positions match TRBD2. V gave up 5 bases and J gave up 5 bases; unmatched junction bases: 9. This CDR3 is built from 16 residues. Per germline, CDR1 SGHTA and CDR2 FQGNSA. The DNA of the CDR3 is TGTGCCAGCAGCACATACTCTAGCGGGAGACACAATGAGCAGTTCTTC. Protein product: CASSTYSSGRHNEQFF.

This clonotype was seen only a few times. The V and J genes are TRBV5-1 and TRBJ2-5; TRBD1 matches 9 bases. The CDR3 runs 14 residues. Germline CDR1 and CDR2: SGHRS and YFSETQ. Trimming removed 4 bases from V and 5 bases from J; junction bases left unmatched: 6. DNA for the CDR3: TGCGCCAGCAGCACGGGACAGGGTGCGGAGACCCAGTACTTC. This gives the protein CASSTGQGAETQYF. Together with reference TRBV5-1 and TRBJ2-5, the CDR3 gives the full variable domain: KAGVTQTPRYLIKTRGQQVTLSCSPISGHRSVSWYQQTPGQGLQFLFEYFSETQRNKGNFPGRFSGRQFSNSRSEMNVSTLELGDSALYLCASSTGQGAETQYFGPGTRLLVL.

V is TRBV5-1 and J is TRBJ2-7, with D maybe TRBD2 (6 bases). The length of the CDR3 is 15 residues. Germline lookup yields CDR1 SGHRS and CDR2 YFSETQ. Trimming took 2 bases from V and 0 from J, leaving 12 bases between them. CDR3 loop: CASSLAGLSSYEQYF. The CDR3 nucleotides read TGCGCCAGCAGCTTAGCGGGCCTCAGCTCCTACGAGCAGTACTTC.

This clonotype was seen ten or more times. J is TRBJ1-2 and V is TRBV5-1; TRBD1 matches at 9 bases. V lost 4 bases to trimming and J lost 5 bases; unmatched junction nucleotides: 6. Germline assignment: CDR1 SGHRS and CDR2 YFSETQ. This CDR3 is 14 amino acids long. CDR3 coding DNA: TGCGCCAGCAGCGTCACAGGGGGCGCGTATGGCTACACCTTC. It specifies CASSVTGGAYGYTF. The full variable domain, in which reference TRBV5-1 and TRBJ1-2 provide the parts outside the CDR3, is KAGVTQTPRYLIKTRGQQVTLSCSPISGHRSVSWYQQTPGQGLQFLFEYFSETQRNKGNFPGRFSGRQFSNSRSEMNVSTLELGDSALYLCASSVTGGAYGYTFGSGTRLTVV.

The chain recombines TRBV10-3 with TRBJ1-2; weak D call: TRBD1 (5 bases). CDR1 ENHRY and CDR2 SYGVKD come from the germline V gene. With 2 bases removed from V and 4 bases from J, the gap between germline ends came to 17 bases. The length of the CDR3 is 16 residues. The CDR3 sequence is CAISEPQTVGSYGYTF. DNA of the CDR3: TGTGCCATCAGTGAGCCGCAGACAGTTGGTTCCTATGGCTACACCTTC.

This chain joins TRBV7-2 and TRBJ1-2, with a possible D match to TRBD1 (6 bases). The CDR3 has 12 amino acids. CDR1 is SGHTA and CDR2 is FQGNSA in the germline V gene. The V end lost 3 bases, the J end lost 7 bases, and 9 bases lay between the germline ends. CDR3: CASSFQGSGYTF. CDR3 in DNA: TGTGCCAGCAGCTTTCAGGGGAGTGGCTACACCTTC.

The V and J genes are TRBV29-1 and TRBJ2-7; D may be TRBD1 (5 bases). The germline CDR1 and CDR2 sequences are SQVTM and ANQGSEA. The ends were cut back, 1 base at V and 2 bases at J, with 15 bases in the middle. The CDR3 extends over 15 amino acids. CDR3: CSVEAAGAATYEQYF. Written as DNA, the CDR3 is TGCAGCGTTGAAGCGGCTGGGGCTGCAACCTACGAGCAGTACTTC.